The present T cell receptor (beta chain) was sequenced within a study of blood T cell repertoires in COVID-19. Study details: Samples came from the United States, Italy and Spain, spanning acute and convalescent COVID-19. PBMCs, B-cell-depleted T cells, or T cells provided the cDNA or gDNA that made up the material.

The CDR3 loop spans 18 amino acids. The J segment lost 4 bases and the V segment lost 5 bases, leaving 12 bases of the junction unmatched. Germline CDR1 is SGHTA and CDR2 is FQGNSA. In the original analysis: From reference gene primer amplification, estimates of nucleated cell counts were derived. Clones were read by immunoSEQ multiplex PCR, and TCRdb kept only the in-frame ones, dropping some. That table supplies the V and J calls and clone size; D and trimming were determined from the DNA. The sample consists of roughly 150,000 clones, 90% of them appearing once. The sequencing sample was made of peripheral blood. This chain connects TRBV7-2 to TRBJ2-2, with 11 bases lining up with TRBD2. This TCR came from a man in his 60s with active or convalescent COVID-19. DNA of the CDR3: TGTGCCAGCAGCCCTCGTAGCGGGGGGGCCGGGAGCACCGGGGAGCTGTTTTTT. This encodes CASSPRSGGAGSTGELFF.